Listed below are T cell receptor beta chains from one sample, sequenced in a study of T cell repertoires in cytomegalovirus infection. TCRdb reprocessed the reads via MiXCR and lists one record per CDR3 protein. The sample lists about 310,000 distinct CDR3 sequences; under 20% were seen once. Sequences were obtained from PBMCs. The receptors were gathered from a human donor in good health (CMV status not recorded). Some clones in this sample may be carry-over from other donors' samples. Both conserved end residues are part of each CDR3. D genes are given only for firm matches. Clone size is not always given. Where it is, it says once, few, many or a class for expanded clones.

d_call clone_size j_call v_call cdr3_nt cdr3_aa
TRBD1 few TRBJ1-5 TRBV19 TGTGCCAGTAGCCGGACAGGGGCGAGCAATCAGCCCCAGCATTTT CASSRTGASNQPQHF
NA few TRBJ1-5 TRBV18 TGTGCCAGCTCACCACAGGGATTCGGCAATCAGCCCCAGCATTTT CASSPQGFGNQPQHF
NA few TRBJ2-5 TRBV20-1 TGCAGTGCTACACAGGGACAAGAGACCCAGTACTTC CSATQGQETQYF
TRBD2 many TRBJ2-5 TRBV12-3/TRBV12-4 TGTGCCAGCAGTTTAGGGCTAGCGGGGGGAGGAGAAGAGACCCAGTACTTC CASSLGLAGGGEETQYF
NA few TRBJ1-2 TRBV20-1 TGCAGTGCTAGAATGGGGGTCGAAGGCGGCTACACCTTC CSARMGVEGGYTF
NA many TRBJ2-5 TRBV7-2 TGTGCCAGCACTCTACTAAGGGAAGAGACCCAGTACTTC CASTLLREETQYF
TRBD1 many TRBJ1-4 TRBV7-9 TGTGCCAGCAGCTACCCCAGGGGGCCAACTAATGAAAAACTGTTTTTT CASSYPRGPTNEKLFF
NA many TRBJ1-5 TRBV20-1 TGCAGTGCTAGGCTGGCGGGACGGGAGAATCAGCCCCAGCATTTT CSARLAGRENQPQHF
TRBD2 NA TRBJ2-7 TRBV2 TGTGCCACCTCGACGGCATTGGGGCAGGGAGGGTCCTACGAGCAGTACTTC CATSTALGQGGSYEQYF
NA few TRBJ2-7 TRBV2 TGTGCCAGGACCCCCTACGAGCAGTACTTC CARTPYEQYF
TRBD1 few TRBJ2-7 TRBV9 TGTGCCAGCAGCGTAGGGGACAGGGGCTACGAGCAGTACTTC CASSVGDRGYEQYF
NA NA TRBJ1-6 TRBV18 TGTGCCAGCTCACCGAAGAGCGATCGAAATTCACCCCTCCACTTT CASSPKSDRNSPLHF
TRBD2 few TRBJ2-7 TRBV20-1 TGCAGTGCTAGAGAAGGGACTAGCGGCTCCTACGAGCAGTACTTC CSAREGTSGSYEQYF
NA NA TRBJ1-2 TRBV12-3/TRBV12-4 TGTGCCAGCAGTATACAGGCTTACGATGGCTACACCTTC CASSIQAYDGYTF
TRBD1 NA TRBJ2-3 TRBV9 TGTGCCAGCAGCGTAAAGGGGGCTGCAGATACGCAGTATTTT CASSVKGAADTQYF
NA many TRBJ2-7 TRBV7-2 TGTGCCAGCAGCTTAGCGGGTGGAGTAGGGGCGCGAGAGTACTTC CASSLAGGVGAREYF
TRBD1 many TRBJ2-7 TRBV7-2 TGTGCCAGCAGCCCTGGGGGGACAGGCTCCTACGAGCAGTACTTC CASSPGGTGSYEQYF
NA NA TRBJ2-1 TRBV28 TGTGCCAGCAGTCGACGGTACATCGAGCAGTTCTTC CASSRRYIEQFF
NA many TRBJ2-7 TRBV10-3 TGTGCCACACAACAAGTTTCCTACGAGCAGTACTTC CATQQVSYEQYF
TRBD2 NA TRBJ2-5 TRBV4-1 TGCGCCAGCAGCCAAGGGGGAGGGAATTTAGTTACAGAGACCCAGTACTTC CASSQGGGNLVTETQYF
NA NA TRBJ2-3 TRBV4-3 TGCGCCACCGCTACTACGGACGCAGATACGCAGTATTTT CATATTDADTQYF
TRBD2 many TRBJ2-5 TRBV7-2 TGTGCCAGCAGCTTAGTGGTAGCGGGGGGGGAGACCCAGTACTTC CASSLVVAGGETQYF
TRBD2 NA TRBJ2-5 TRBV6-1 TGTGCCAGCAGTGGACAGACTAGCGGACAAGAGACCCAGTACTTC CASSGQTSGQETQYF
NA few TRBJ2-4 TRBV28 TGTGCCAGCAGTTTACCCAAAAACATTCAGTACTTC CASSLPKNIQYF
NA many TRBJ2-7 TRBV28 TGTGCCAGCAGTTTACACAGGGCAGATTTATCCAGCGAGCAGTACTTC CASSLHRADLSSEQYF